These 27 T cell receptor beta chains originate from one sample sequenced in a study of cytotoxic CD8 clonotypes in ibrutinib-treated CLL. Profiling relied on immunoSEQ multiplex PCR, and the TCRdb table lists in-frame clones only, not all of them. This table holds approximately 150,000 clones, under 85% found once. Source: PBMCs, taken after 24 months of ibrutinib treatment. The receptors were gathered from a human donor with chronic lymphocytic leukemia.

The V and J genes are TRBV5-1 and TRBJ1-2, with 10 nucleotides matching TRBD1. There are 13 residues in the CDR3. Per the germline V gene, CDR1 is SGHRS and CDR2 is YFSETQ. With 3 bases clipped from V and 13 bases from J, the junction kept 9 bases outside the gene matches. CDR3 nucleotide sequence: TGCGCCAGCAGCTGGGGACAGGGGTTGGGCCCCACCTTC. This encodes CASSWGQGLGPTF.

V gene TRBV6-1 combines with J gene TRBJ2-5; D unclear. The J call may be wrong; the DNA end is better matched by TRBJ2-7. The germline V gene encodes CDR1 MNHNS and CDR2 SASEGT. The CDR3 contains 16 residues. The CDR3 DNA reads TGTGCCAGCAGTGAAGTGTCCGGGCCCCTGTTCTACGAGCAGTACTTC. Protein product: CASSEVSGPLFYEQYF.

The J gene is TRBJ2-7, the V gene TRBV21-1. TRBV21-1 represents a pseudogene. The CDR3 length is 16 residues. The chain's CDR3 is CASSNSLPAKVGEQYF. CDR3 DNA sequence: TGTGCCAGCAGCAACTCTCTCCCTGCTAAGGTAGGCGAGCAGTACTTC.

This rearrangement joins TRBV5-1 to TRBJ1-4; no definite D call. The CDR3 runs to 14 residues. Germline CDR1 and CDR2: SGHRS and YFSETQ. Trimming took 1 base from V and 3 from J, leaving 7 bases between them. CDR3 sequence reads: CASSLTPSNEKLFF. DNA for the CDR3: TGCGCCAGCAGCTTGACGCCGTCTAATGAAAAACTGTTTTTT. Supplemented by reference TRBV5-1 and TRBJ1-4, the full variable domain reads KAGVTQTPRYLIKTRGQQVTLSCSPISGHRSVSWYQQTPGQGLQFLFEYFSETQRNKGNFPGRFSGRQFSNSRSEMNVSTLELGDSALYLCASSLTPSNEKLFFGSGTQLSVL.

The CDR3: CASSLRRAADTQYF. The CDR3 nucleotides read TGTGCCAGCAGCCTAAGACGAGCGGCAGATACGCAGTATTTT. The chain links TRBV9 to TRBJ2-3, with D maybe TRBD2 (5 bases). This CDR3 region has 14 residues. Germline CDR1 and CDR2: SGDLS and YYNGEE. Between the trimmed V and J ends, which lost 4 bases and 4 bases, there was a span of 13 bases.

For the CDR3, the DNA is TGTGCCAGCAGTGAAGTGAGCTGGCAGAGGCGGCCGTATAGCAATCAGCCCCAGCATTTT. Protein product: CASSEVSWQRRPYSNQPQHF. This chain uses TRBV6-1 with TRBJ1-5, with unresolved D. CDR1 MNHNS and CDR2 SASEGT come from the germline V gene. CDR3 length equals 20 residues. V shed 1 base and J shed 0 bases, with 22 bases lying between them.

Only one count was recorded for this clone. The V gene is TRBV4-1, the J gene TRBJ1-3; D is uncertain. The CDR3 extends over 17 amino acids. Per germline, CDR1 MGHRA and CDR2 YSYEKL. Trimming cost V 0 bases and J 2 bases, with 14 bases left between them. In DNA form, the CDR3 reads TGCGCCAGCAGCCAAGATGTCGCCCTCGTTGCTGGAAACACCATATATTTT. Translating gives CASSQDVALVAGNTIYF.

This sequence joins TRBV28 and TRBJ1-1, with D perhaps TRBD1 (5 bases). Germline CDR1 MDHEN, CDR2 SYDVKM. Trimming took off 7 bases at V and 2 bases at J, with 17 bases between the two ends. The CDR3 consists of 15 residues. The CDR3 DNA reads TGTGCCAGCAACCTTTACCTACGGGGCAACACTGAAGCTTTCTTT. Amino acid sequence: CASNLYLRGNTEAFF.

Points on this clone: The junction shows a germline mismatch at one end, possibly a read error. This chain links TRBV20-1 with TRBJ1-2, with D hard to call. CDR1 and CDR2 from the germline V gene are DFQATT and SNEGSKA (reference sequence). This CDR3 has 11 amino acids. The CDR3 DNA reads as TGCAGAGCTACGAGGGATGGCGGCTACACCTTC. Translated: CRATRDGGYTF.

This chain connects TRBV10-3 to TRBJ2-5; 9 nucleotides match TRBD1. This CDR3 is built from 14 residues. Germline lookup yields CDR1 ENHRY and CDR2 SYGVKD. V shed 6 bases and J 5 bases; nucleotides not matched to a gene: 7. CDR3 nucleotide sequence: TGTGCCATCAGCGTTACAGGGGGCAGGGAGACCCAGTACTTC. Amino acid sequence: CAISVTGGRETQYF.

The chain is built from TRBV5-1 and TRBJ2-3; 8 nucleotides agree with TRBD2. CDR3 size: 15 residues. With V trimmed by 3 bases and J by 6 bases, 9 bases remained unmatched. Germline V gene sequence: CDR1 SGHRS, CDR2 YFSETQ. The CDR3 is CASSSLAGGWDTQYF. The CDR3 DNA follows: TGCGCCAGCAGCTCCCTGGCGGGGGGCTGGGATACGCAGTATTTT.

This chain links TRBV4-2 with TRBJ2-7, with 7 bases fitting TRBD1. V lost 2 bases, J lost 2 bases, and 9 bases stayed unmatched. There are 16 residues in the CDR3. Germline CDR1 is LGHNA and CDR2 is YNFKEQ. The CDR3 bases are TGTGCCAGCAGCCAAAAAGGGACAGTTGTACCCTACGAGCAGTACTTC. Translation: CASSQKGTVVPYEQYF.

The CDR3 sequence is CASRAGMMPEAFF. CDR3 nucleotide sequence: TGTGCCAGCAGGGCAGGGATGATGCCTGAAGCTTTCTTT. The chain recombines TRBV28 with TRBJ1-1; D possibly corresponds to TRBD1 (5 bases). V was cut by 6 bases and J by 6 bases, with 14 bases left in between. The CDR3 runs to 13 residues. Germline V gene lookup returns CDR1 MDHEN and CDR2 SYDVKM. The full variable domain, rest sourced from reference TRBV28 and TRBJ1-1, is DVKVTQSSRYLVKRTGEKVFLECVQDMDHENMFWYRQDPGLGLRLIYFSYDVKMKEKGDIPEGYSVSREKKERFSLILESASTNQTSMYLCASRAGMMPEAFFGQGTRLTVV.

The V call is TRBV6-5, the J call TRBJ1-1; D ambiguous. The ends were cut back, 6 bases at V and 0 bases at J, with 5 bases in the middle. CDR1 and CDR2 (germline): MNHEY, SVGAGI. This CDR3 comprises 12 residues. CDR3 residues: CASRRMNTEAFF. The CDR3 nucleotides are TGTGCCAGCAGACGGATGAACACTGAAGCTTTCTTT.

The J gene is TRBJ1-5, the V gene TRBV2, with D possibly TRBD1 on 5 matching bases. CDR1 and CDR2 from the germline V gene are SNHLY and FYNNEI. Trimming stripped 5 bases from V and 6 bases from J, with 5 bases between. This CDR3 region has 11 residues. The CDR3 DNA reads as TGTGCCAGCAGTCAGGGTCAGCCCCAGCATTTT. The encoded protein is CASSQGQPQHF. Full variable domain (missing parts from reference TRBV2 and TRBJ1-5): EPEVTQTPSHQVTQMGQEVILRCVPISNHLYFYWYRQILGQKVEFLVSFYNNEISEKSEIFDDQFSVERPDGSNFTLKIRSTKLEDSAMYFCASSQGQPQHFGDGTRLSIL.

The chain links TRBV6-5 to TRBJ1-4, with TRBD1 matching 7 bases. From germline, CDR1 is MNHEY and CDR2 SVGAGI. This CDR3 comprises 15 residues. The V segment lost 1 base and the J segment 8 bases; nucleotides outside the gene matches: 7. As DNA, the CDR3 is TGTGCCAGCAGTTACTATTCCAGGGGGGACGAAAAACTGTTTTTT. Amino acid sequence: CASSYYSRGDEKLFF.

Comments on this clone: This sample includes further DNA sequences coding for the same CDR3. This sequence joins TRBV30 and TRBJ2-6; TRBD1 matches 8 bases. The germline CDR1 and CDR2 sequences are GTSNPN and SVGIG (reference sequence). The length of the CDR3 is 16 residues. J was trimmed by 2 bases and V by 0 bases; bases with no gene match: 3. CDR3 in amino acids: CAWSVQGAPGANVLTF. Here the CDR3 DNA reads TGTGCCTGGAGTGTGCAGGGGGCGCCTGGGGCCAACGTCCTGACTTTC.

DNA for the CDR3: TGTGCCAGCAGCTTAAATTCGGGTAGCAGCTACGAGCAGTACTTC. This translates into CASSLNSGSSYEQYF. The chain combines TRBV7-2 with TRBJ2-7, with D unclear. The germline V gene encodes CDR1 SGHTA and CDR2 FQGNSA. V dropped 2 bases and J dropped 3 bases, with 14 bases sitting between them. This CDR3 is 15 amino acids long.

This chain links TRBV19 with TRBJ2-3; D not certain. This CDR3 is 12 amino acids long. The germline gives CDR1 LNHDA, CDR2 SQIVND (reference sequence). V was shortened by 2 bases and J by 0 bases, with 0 bases between the two germline ends. CDR3 DNA sequence: TGTGCCAGTAGTATAAGCACAGATACGCAGTATTTT. It specifies CASSISTDTQYF.

The chain employs TRBV7-9 and TRBJ1-2; a weak D match, TRBD1 (6 bases). Germline values: CDR1 SEHNR, CDR2 FQNEAQ (reference sequence). This CDR3 region has 16 residues. Trimming shortened V by 2 bases and J by 2 bases, and 15 bases separated the two germline ends. The CDR3 loop is CASSLLATGSNYGYTF. The CDR3 nucleotides are TGTGCCAGCAGCTTACTGGCGACAGGATCCAACTATGGCTACACCTTC.

The chain joins TRBV30 to TRBJ1-5; D not certain. This CDR3 is built from 15 residues. The germline V gene encodes CDR1 GTSNPN and CDR2 SVGIG (reference sequence). Trimming stripped 1 base from V and 4 bases from J, with 14 bases between. In DNA form, the CDR3 reads TGTGCCTGGAGTGCCGGTTTCGAGGGAAATCAGCCCCAGCATTTT. Amino acids: CAWSAGFEGNQPQHF.

The CDR3 protein is CASSPGGRVIGNEQFF. The CDR3 DNA is TGTGCCAGCAGCCCCGGCGGGAGGGTAATAGGCAATGAGCAGTTCTTC. The chain combines TRBV7-9 with TRBJ2-1, with 9 bases lining up with TRBD2. Germline V gene lookup returns CDR1 SEHNR and CDR2 FQNEAQ (reference sequence). CDR3 size: 16 residues. V shed 5 bases and J 6 bases; nucleotides not matched to a gene: 11.

The CDR3 coding sequence is TGTGCCAGCAGCCTGGACAGGGGCTCCTACAATGAGCAGTTCTTC. Translation gives CASSLDRGSYNEQFF. This chain connects TRBV5-8 to TRBJ2-1; 9 positions match TRBD1. Germline-derived CDR1 and CDR2 are SGHTS and YDEGEE. This CDR3 has 15 amino acids. V was clipped by 4 bases and J by 0 bases; unmatched bases: 2.

The chain combines TRBV28 with TRBJ1-1; possibly TRBD1 for D (6 bases). This CDR3 contains 13 residues. CDR1 and CDR2 from the germline V gene are MDHEN and SYDVKM. V lost 5 bases, J lost 11 bases, and 18 bases lay in between. Written as DNA, the CDR3 is TGTGCCAGCAGTAGAACAGGGTATGCTAACGCTTTCTTT. Encoded protein: CASSRTGYANAFF.

V and J are TRBV7-2 and TRBJ2-7, with no clear D. The CDR3 spans 12 residues. Germline assignment: CDR1 SGHTA and CDR2 FQGNSA. Trimming shortened V by 5 bases and J by 7 bases, and 12 bases separated the two germline ends. CDR3 sequence reads: CASSLRFSEQYF. The CDR3 DNA follows: TGTGCCAGCAGCCTACGCTTCAGTGAGCAGTACTTC. Full variable domain (missing parts from reference TRBV7-2 and TRBJ2-7): GAGVSQSPSNKVTEKGKDVELRCDPISGHTALYWYRQSLGQGLEFLIYFQGNSAPDKSGLPSDRFSAERTGGSVSTLTIQRTQQEDSAVYLCASSLRFSEQYFGPGTRLTVT.

This clone showed up just a few times. This chain connects TRBV2 to TRBJ1-6; a weak D match, TRBD1 (6 bases). Germline-derived CDR1 and CDR2 are SNHLY and FYNNEI. V was trimmed by 6 bases and J by 14 bases, leaving 26 bases between them. The CDR3 has 16 amino acids. CDR3 protein: CASRGGGAGRDNSLHF. CDR3 nucleotides: TGTGCCAGCAGAGGCGGGGGGGCAGGGCGAGATAATTCCCTCCACTTT.

The rearrangement links TRBV7-2 to TRBJ1-4; D perhaps matches TRBD1 (5 bases). V lost 5 bases, J lost 8 bases, and 21 bases lay in between. This CDR3 has 16 amino acids. CDR1 is SGHTA, CDR2 FQGNSA, per germline. CDR3 in DNA: TGTGCCAGCAGCCGACGTCAGGTCCAGGGAGGGGAAAAACTGTTTTTT. Translating it yields CASSRRQVQGGEKLFF.